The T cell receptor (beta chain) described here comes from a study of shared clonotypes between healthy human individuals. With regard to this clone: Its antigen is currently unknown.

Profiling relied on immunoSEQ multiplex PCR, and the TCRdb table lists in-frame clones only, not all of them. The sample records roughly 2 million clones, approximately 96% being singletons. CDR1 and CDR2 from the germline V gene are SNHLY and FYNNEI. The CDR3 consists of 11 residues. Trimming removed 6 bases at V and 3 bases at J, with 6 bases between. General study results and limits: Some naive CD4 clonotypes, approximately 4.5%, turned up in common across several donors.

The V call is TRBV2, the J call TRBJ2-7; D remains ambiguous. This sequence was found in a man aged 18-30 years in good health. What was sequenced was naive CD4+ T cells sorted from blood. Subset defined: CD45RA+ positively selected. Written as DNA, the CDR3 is TGTGCCAGCAGGGACGGCTACGAGCAGTACTTC. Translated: CASRDGYEQYF.